Shown below are 30 T cell receptor beta chains from a single sample sequenced in a study of CD8+ T cells in alopecia areata. Reverse transcribed after extraction, RNA yielded cDNA as the sequencing template. TCRdb's copy holds only in-frame clones and misses some; the assay was immunoSEQ multiplex PCR. This table has some 150,000 clones, approximately 53% appearing once. Specimen: CD8+ T cells sorted from blood, collected at week 0. All receptors come from a human donor with alopecia areata.

V is TRBV4-3 and J is TRBJ1-1; D is undetermined. Between the trimmed V and J ends, which lost 1 base and 3 bases, there was a span of 9 bases. The length of the CDR3 is 14 residues. The germline gives CDR1 LGHNA, CDR2 YSLEER. The CDR3 bases are TGCGCCAGCAGCCAAGGTGGAAGGTACACTGAAGCTTTCTTT. Protein product: CASSQGGRYTEAFF.

With respect to this clone: This may be a read error, as it is one base from a much larger clone. Other DNA sequences of this sample code for an identical CDR3. V and J are TRBV30 and TRBJ1-1; no reliable D call. CDR3 size: 11 residues. The V gene's germline CDR1 is GTSNPN and CDR2 SVGIG (reference sequence). Between the trimmed V and J ends, which lost 2 bases and 1 base, there was a span of 2 bases. CDR3 in amino acids: CAWSTNTEAFF. CDR3 coding DNA: TGTGCCTGGAGTACGAACACTGAAGCTTTCTTT. Combining the CDR3 with reference TRBV30 and TRBJ1-1 gives the whole variable domain SQTIHQWPATLVQPVGSPLSLECTVEGTSNPNLYWYRQAAGRGLQLLFYSVGIGQISSEVPQNLSASRPQDRQFILSSKKLLLSDSGFYLCAWSTNTEAFFGQGTRLTVV.

This clone turned up a few times. This chain uses TRBV30 with TRBJ2-7; the match to TRBD2 covers 8 bases. Unmatched junction bases numbered 4, after V lost 5 bases and J lost 1 base. CDR1 is GTSNPN and CDR2 is SVGIG in the germline V gene (reference sequence). This CDR3 has 13 residues. CDR3 loop: CAWGLANSYEQYF. Written as DNA, the CDR3 is TGTGCCTGGGGACTAGCAAATTCCTACGAGCAGTACTTC.

CDR3 protein: CSVVREPEAFF. DNA for the CDR3: TGCAGCGTTGTCCGGGAGCCTGAAGCTTTCTTT. The chain employs TRBV29-1 and TRBJ1-1; D is unresolved. Trimming pared 4 bases from V and 6 bases from J, leaving 9 bases between. Germline values: CDR1 SQVTM, CDR2 ANQGSEA. CDR3 length: 11 residues.

This chain joins TRBV15 and TRBJ2-1; unclear D gene. This CDR3 is 13 amino acids long. The V gene lost 0 bases and the J gene lost 2 bases, with 2 bases spanning the gap. Germline V gives CDR1 LNHNV, CDR2 YYDKDF (reference sequence). In DNA form, the CDR3 reads TGTGCCACCAGCAGAGAAACCTACAATGAGCAGTTCTTC. This encodes CATSRETYNEQFF.

The V call is TRBV10-3, the J call TRBJ2-5; TRBD1 matches at 9 bases. V gave up 10 bases and J gave up 4 bases; unmatched junction bases: 4. CDR1 and CDR2 from the germline V gene are ENHRY and SYGVKD. This CDR3 contains 12 residues. The CDR3 region has the DNA TGTGCCAACGGGGACAGGGCAGAGACCCAGTACTTC. Residues: CANGDRAETQYF.

This chain joins TRBV4-1 and TRBJ2-7; no firm D call. CDR1 is MGHRA, CDR2 YSYEKL, per germline. The CDR3 totals 14 residues. V dropped 5 bases and J dropped 2 bases, with 13 bases sitting between them. The CDR3 region has the DNA TGCGCCAGCAGCTACGACTCGAGGACCTACGAGCAGTACTTC. It specifies CASSYDSRTYEQYF.

The rearrangement uses TRBV29-1 and TRBJ2-7; 10 positions match TRBD2. CDR1 is SQVTM and CDR2 is ANQGSEA in the germline V gene. V trimming: 2 bases; J trimming: 4 bases; junction bases outside the gene matches: 2. CDR3 length: 13 residues. CDR3 sequence (DNA): TGCAGCGTTGAAACTAGCGGGGAATACGAGCAGTACTTC. This codes for CSVETSGEYEQYF.

The rearrangement joins TRBV29-1 to TRBJ2-1; 8 nucleotides agree with TRBD1. Germline assignment: CDR1 SQVTM and CDR2 ANQGSEA. CDR3 length equals 10 residues. The V segment lost 7 bases and the J segment 10 bases; nucleotides outside the gene matches: 3. The CDR3 loop reads CSAWTGEQFF. The CDR3 DNA reads as TGCAGCGCCTGGACAGGGGAGCAGTTCTTC.

J is TRBJ1-1 and V is TRBV4-3; D is unclear. Per the germline V gene, CDR1 is LGHNA and CDR2 is YSLEER. This CDR3 has 14 amino acids. With 0 bases removed from V and 2 bases from J, the gap between germline ends came to 7 bases. The CDR3 loop reads CASSQDYGNTEAFF. The CDR3 coding sequence is TGCGCCAGCAGCCAAGACTACGGTAACACTGAAGCTTTCTTT.

The chain combines TRBV5-6 with TRBJ1-2, with 7 bases that match TRBD1. This CDR3 is 13 amino acids long. Germline CDR1 is SGHDT and CDR2 is YYEEEE. V lost 4 bases, J lost 5 bases, and 5 bases stayed unmatched. CDR3 sequence reads: CASSLDREYGYTF. CDR3 sequence (DNA): TGTGCCAGCAGCCTTGACAGGGAGTATGGCTACACCTTC.

This chain links TRBV29-1 with TRBJ1-2, with no clear D. The V gene lost 5 bases and the J gene lost 6 bases, with 13 bases spanning the gap. This CDR3 is built from 12 residues. Germline CDR1 is SQVTM and CDR2 is ANQGSEA. The CDR3 bases are TGCAGCGTTAGTGCAGAATCGGATGGCTACACCTTC. The encoded protein is CSVSAESDGYTF.

This clone came up a few times. V and J are TRBV29-1 and TRBJ2-1; TRBD2 might be the D (6 bases). This CDR3 is 13 amino acids long. V was pared by 5 bases and J by 6 bases, with 14 bases between. Germline V gene sequence: CDR1 SQVTM, CDR2 ANQGSEA. The CDR3 DNA is TGCAGCGTTTTAGAGACTAGGGGCAATGAGCAGTTCTTC. Encoded protein: CSVLETRGNEQFF.

The chain couples TRBV5-1 to TRBJ2-1; D gene uncertain. Trimming took 2 bases from V and 3 from J, leaving 3 bases between them. Germline values: CDR1 SGHRS, CDR2 YFSETQ. This CDR3 has 12 amino acids. CDR3 in DNA: TGCGCCAGCAGCTTTAACTACAATGAGCAGTTCTTC. The encoded protein is CASSFNYNEQFF.

V gene TRBV9 combines with J gene TRBJ2-1, with D unresolved. CDR3 length equals 12 residues. Per germline, CDR1 SGDLS and CDR2 YYNGEE. V dropped 4 bases and J dropped 7 bases, with 9 bases sitting between them. The DNA of the CDR3 is TGTGCCAGCAGCTCGGCGGAGAATGAGCAGTTCTTC. Translating it yields CASSSAENEQFF.

The chain uses TRBV5-6 and TRBJ1-2, with D uncertain. Germline V gene lookup returns CDR1 SGHDT and CDR2 YYEEEE. The CDR3 consists of 14 residues. Trimming left V 4 bases short and J 8 bases short, with 18 bases between. CDR3 protein: CASSAAGSTWGYTF. The CDR3 bases are TGTGCCAGCAGCGCGGCCGGGTCCACATGGGGCTACACCTTC. The full variable domain, completed using reference TRBV5-6 and TRBJ1-2, is DAGVTQSPTHLIKTRGQQVTLRCSPKSGHDTVSWYQQALGQGPQFIFQYYEEEERQRGNFPDRFSGHQFPNYSSELNVNALLLGDSALYLCASSAAGSTWGYTFGSGTRLTVV.

V usage is TRBV6-1 and J usage is TRBJ2-1; D not certain. Germline assignment: CDR1 MNHNS and CDR2 SASEGT. Between the trimmed V and J ends, which lost 11 bases and 8 bases, there was a span of 13 bases. The CDR3 runs 11 residues. The CDR3 loop is CAATDFDEQFF. CDR3 DNA sequence: TGTGCCGCAACAGATTTCGATGAGCAGTTCTTC.

The rearrangement joins TRBV2 to TRBJ1-1; tentative D call: TRBD1 (6 bases). V gave up 6 bases and J gave up 0 bases, with 14 bases separating them. The CDR3 runs 15 residues. Per germline, CDR1 SNHLY and CDR2 FYNNEI. The CDR3 protein is CASRGWTVMNTEAFF. The CDR3 coding sequence is TGTGCCAGCAGGGGTTGGACAGTTATGAACACTGAAGCTTTCTTT.

The chain is built from TRBV30 and TRBJ2-3, with a tentative D call TRBD1 (6 bases). V was clipped by 8 bases and J by 2 bases, with 17 bases between them. Germline-derived CDR1 and CDR2 are GTSNPN and SVGIG (reference sequence). The CDR3 has 14 residues. CDR3 nucleotide sequence: TGTGCCGGGGCATCCGGACAGACCACAGATACGCAGTATTTT. Protein product: CAGASGQTTDTQYF.

This clone was seen only once. This specimen includes other DNA sequences encoding the same CDR3. This chain joins TRBV4-3 and TRBJ1-1; the D is unclear. Trimming left V 1 base short and J 0 bases short, with 3 bases between. CDR3 length: 13 residues. Germline CDR1 and CDR2: LGHNA and YSLEER. The CDR3 nucleotides are TGCGCCAGCAGCCAAGGAGTGAACACTGAAGCTTTCTTT. The encoded protein is CASSQGVNTEAFF.

This chain joins TRBV27 and TRBJ1-2; D is ambiguous. V lost 3 bases to trimming and J lost 4 bases, with 12 bases between them. Germline assignment: CDR1 MNHEY and CDR2 SMNVEV (reference sequence). The CDR3 runs to 14 residues. CDR3 DNA: TGTGCCAGCAGTTTGGCCCATTCCGGCTATGGCTACACCTTC. Translation: CASSLAHSGYGYTF.

In its sample, this clone was seen many times. The CDR3 protein is CASSLESPWEQFF. The CDR3 DNA follows: TGTGCCAGCAGCCTCGAATCCCCTTGGGAGCAGTTCTTC. V usage is TRBV14 and J usage is TRBJ2-1, with D uncertain. The V gene's germline CDR1 is SGHDN and CDR2 FVKESK. V was pared by 4 bases and J by 10 bases, with 14 bases between. This CDR3 comprises 13 residues.

This rearrangement joins TRBV27 to TRBJ1-5, with D uncertain. This CDR3 has 13 amino acids. Germline assignment: CDR1 MNHEY and CDR2 SMNVEV (reference sequence). Trimming cost V 5 bases and J 2 bases, with 7 bases left between them. This CDR3 reads CASSSLGNQPQHF. The CDR3 DNA reads TGTGCCAGCAGTAGTTTGGGCAATCAGCCCCAGCATTTT.

This rearrangement joins TRBV11-1 to TRBJ2-7; the D gene could be TRBD1 or TRBD2 (5 bases each). CDR1 SGHAT and CDR2 FQDESV come from the germline V gene (reference sequence). This CDR3 is built from 15 residues. V was shortened by 6 bases and J by 0 bases, with 15 bases between the two germline ends. CDR3 nucleotide sequence: TGTGCCAGCAGGCTAGATGGGACCTACTCCTACGAGCAGTACTTC. Residues: CASRLDGTYSYEQYF.

The chain combines TRBV30 with TRBJ2-7; 9 nucleotides agree with TRBD1. This CDR3 is 13 amino acids long. Trimming took 5 bases from V and 7 from J; bases not matched to a gene: 9. Germline V gives CDR1 GTSNPN, CDR2 SVGIG (reference sequence). This CDR3 reads CAWGVTGGREQYF. The CDR3 bases are TGTGCCTGGGGGGTGACAGGGGGAAGAGAGCAGTACTTC.

This sequence joins TRBV14 and TRBJ2-5; D is perhaps TRBD1 or TRBD2 (6 bases each). Germline V CDR1 and CDR2: SGHDN, FVKESK. The CDR3 covers 18 residues. The V end lost 0 bases, the J end lost 1 base, and 18 bases lay between the germline ends. CDR3 amino acids: CASSQEIKGEATQETQYF. CDR3 in DNA: TGTGCCAGCAGCCAAGAAATTAAGGGGGAGGCGACCCAAGAGACCCAGTACTTC. Full variable domain (missing parts from reference TRBV14 and TRBJ2-5): EAGVTQFPSHSVIEKGQTVTLRCDPISGHDNLYWYRRVMGKEIKFLLHFVKESKQDESGMPNNRFLAERTGGTYSTLKVQPAELEDSGVYFCASSQEIKGEATQETQYFGPGTRLLVL.

This clone appeared a few times. V gene TRBV18 combines with J gene TRBJ2-6, with D hard to call. The germline V and J ends were trimmed by 3 bases and 0 bases, with 9 bases remaining between them. Germline values: CDR1 KGHSH, CDR2 LQKENI. CDR3 length equals 16 residues. CDR3 sequence reads: CASSPPDGSGANVLTF. CDR3 sequence (DNA): TGTGCCAGCTCACCGCCAGACGGCTCTGGGGCCAACGTCCTGACTTTC.

The J gene is TRBJ1-6, the V gene TRBV27, with TRBD1 matching over 9 bases. Germline assignment: CDR1 MNHEY and CDR2 SMNVEV (reference sequence). The CDR3 has 16 residues. After removal of 2 bases from V and 7 bases from J, the junction contained 6 bases not matched to a gene. The CDR3 protein is CASSLVGQGWNSPLHF. CDR3 nucleotide sequence: TGTGCCAGCAGTTTAGTCGGACAGGGGTGGAATTCACCCCTCCACTTT.

The V gene is TRBV29-1, the J gene TRBJ1-2; 8 bases match TRBD1. The germline V gene encodes CDR1 SQVTM and CDR2 ANQGSEA. With V trimmed by 0 bases and J by 14 bases, 11 bases remained unmatched. The CDR3 totals 13 residues. CDR3 residues: CSVEDRGTGGSTF. CDR3 DNA: TGCAGCGTTGAAGATAGGGGGACAGGCGGGTCGACCTTC.

V gene TRBV30 combines with J gene TRBJ1-4; TRBD1 aligns across 10 bases. V lost 0 bases and J lost 6; bases outside the gene matches: 4. Germline CDR1 GTSNPN, CDR2 SVGIG (reference sequence). This CDR3 spans 15 amino acids. The CDR3 nucleotides are TGTGCCTGGAGTGTAGGCGGGACAGGGGATGAAAAACTGTTTTTT. It translates to CAWSVGGTGDEKLFF.